These 29 T cell receptor beta chains came from one sample sequenced in a study of T-cell memory formation after mild COVID-19. TCRdb processed the 5' RACE reads anew with MiXCR; each CDR3 protein has one entry. The data show under 300,000 distinct CDR3 sequences, with around 10% seen just once and around 20% held by the top ten. What was sequenced was PBMCs or a T cell subset sorted from them (not recorded which). The receptors stem from a young man who had mild COVID-19 (a few samples of this study predate the infection). Cell type and time point are not known.

The chain employs TRBV6-5 and TRBJ2-2; 8 nucleotides align to TRBD2. Trimming took 0 bases from V and 0 from J; bases not matched to a gene: 6. Germline CDR1 reads MNHEY; CDR2 reads SVGAGI. The CDR3 contains 18 residues. In nucleotides, the CDR3 is TGTGCCAGCAGTTACTCGAAACTAGCGGTATCGAACACCGGGGAGCTGTTTTTT. It specifies CASSYSKLAVSNTGELFF.

The chain carries TRBV5-1 and TRBJ1-5; 7 bases are a match to TRBD1. This CDR3 comprises 14 residues. Germline values: CDR1 SGHRS, CDR2 YFSETQ. V shed 4 bases and J 3 bases; nucleotides not matched to a gene: 4. This chain's CDR3 is CASSPGQSNQPQHF. The CDR3 DNA reads TGCGCCAGCAGCCCGGGACAGTCCAATCAGCCCCAGCATTTT.

CDR3 sequence reads: CSAADVEGGYTF. CDR3 bases: TGCAGTGCTGCCGACGTTGAGGGCGGCTACACCTTC. The chain uses TRBV20-1 and TRBJ1-2; D remains ambiguous. Per germline, CDR1 DFQATT and CDR2 SNEGSKA (reference sequence). V was shortened by 5 bases and J by 8 bases, with 15 bases between the two germline ends. The CDR3 has 12 residues.

This clonotype was counted only a few times. The chain couples TRBV6-6 to TRBJ1-1; 10 positions agree with TRBD1. The germline gives CDR1 MNHNY, CDR2 SVGAGI (reference sequence). This CDR3 has 13 residues. Trimming cost V 8 bases and J 6 bases; bases outside gene matches: 6. In DNA form, the CDR3 reads TGTGCCAGCGACGACAGGGGGCTGTCTGAAGCTTTCTTT. Its translation is CASDDRGLSEAFF.

The sample holds many counts of this clonotype. CDR3 nucleotides: TGTGCCAGCAGCCTCACCGCCAGCGGGCAAGAGACCCAGTACTTC. This encodes CASSLTASGQETQYF. The V call is TRBV3-1, the J call TRBJ2-5, with TRBD2 as a possible D gene (6 bases). The CDR3 extends over 15 amino acids. CDR1 is LGHDT, CDR2 YNNKEL, per germline (reference sequence). Trimming removed 4 bases at V and 2 bases at J, with 14 bases between.

V and J are TRBV4-1 and TRBJ2-3, with D hard to call. The CDR3 has 14 amino acids. V shed 0 bases and J shed 7 bases, with 11 bases lying between them. The germline CDR1 and CDR2 sequences are MGHRA and YSYEKL. The CDR3 nucleotides read TGCGCCAGCAGCCAAGATGGTTTGCGACATACGCAGTATTTT. Its translation is CASSQDGLRHTQYF.

This clonotype appeared a few times. V gene TRBV7-9 combines with J gene TRBJ1-5; D is ambiguous. V lost 4 bases and J lost 3, with 22 bases in between. Germline V gives CDR1 SEHNR, CDR2 FQNEAQ (reference sequence). This CDR3 contains 18 residues. The CDR3 sequence is CASSYPPKVGRDNQPQHF. For the CDR3, the DNA is TGTGCCAGCAGCTATCCCCCCAAGGTGGGGAGGGACAATCAGCCCCAGCATTTT.

This chain connects TRBV10-3 to TRBJ1-4; D is undetermined. The CDR3 has 13 amino acids. Looked up from germline, CDR1 is ENHRY and CDR2 is SYGVKD. The V end lost 3 bases, the J end lost 5 bases, and 7 bases lay between the germline ends. The CDR3: CAISDSLNEKLFF. CDR3 coding DNA: TGTGCCATCAGTGACAGCTTAAATGAAAAACTGTTTTTT.

This clonotype was counted between two and nine times. This rearrangement joins TRBV4-1 to TRBJ2-1; D is unclear. Germline assignment: CDR1 MGHRA and CDR2 YSYEKL. V dropped 1 base and J dropped 3 bases, with 10 bases sitting between them. CDR3 length: 15 residues. The DNA for the CDR3 is TGCGCCAGCAGCCAAGGGGCCTTTAACTACAATGAGCAGTTCTTC. This sequence encodes CASSQGAFNYNEQFF.

The genes are TRBV12-3 or TRBV12-4 and TRBJ2-3, with D perhaps being TRBD1 or TRBD2 (5 bases each). This CDR3 comprises 14 residues. The V end was cut by 8 bases, the J end by 1 base, with 13 bases between. CDR3 sequence: CASGRGAGTDTQYF. In nucleotides, the CDR3 is TGTGCCAGCGGTAGAGGGGCCGGCACAGATACGCAGTATTTT.

This chain connects TRBV15 to TRBJ2-2, with D possibly TRBD2 on 5 matching bases. V lost 0 bases and J lost 5, with 13 bases in between. This CDR3 spans 16 amino acids. Germline lookup yields CDR1 LNHNV and CDR2 YYDKDF (reference sequence). This CDR3 reads CATSRDAARGTGELFF. The DNA of the CDR3 is TGTGCCACCAGCAGAGATGCCGCGAGAGGGACCGGGGAGCTGTTTTTT.

The rearrangement joins TRBV9 to TRBJ1-1; D is undetermined. Germline V gene lookup returns CDR1 SGDLS and CDR2 YYNGEE. The V and J ends lost 0 bases and 1 base respectively, with 13 bases between them. The CDR3 is made up of 16 amino acids. The CDR3 sequence: CASSVGSRAGNTEAFF. In DNA, the CDR3 is TGTGCCAGCAGCGTAGGCTCCCGGGCGGGGAACACTGAAGCTTTCTTT.

The J gene is TRBJ2-7, the V gene TRBV9; TRBD1 matches at 8 bases. The ends lost 0 bases at V and 5 bases at J; junction bases unmatched: 7. Looked up from germline, CDR1 is SGDLS and CDR2 is YYNGEE. The CDR3 loop spans 15 amino acids. In DNA, the CDR3 is TGTGCCAGCAGCGTAGGGGAGACAGGGGTCCACGAGCAGTACTTC. Protein: CASSVGETGVHEQYF. Full variable domain (rest looked up from reference TRBV9 and TRBJ2-7): DSGVTQTPKHLITATGQRVTLRCSPRSGDLSVYWYQQSLDQGLQFLIQYYNGEERAKGNILERFSAQQFPDLHSELNLSSLELGDSALYFCASSVGETGVHEQYFGPGTRLTVT.

CDR3 sequence reads: CASSTTGAEETQYF. DNA of the CDR3: TGTGCCAGCAGCACGACAGGGGCGGAAGAGACCCAGTACTTC. The chain joins TRBV7-2 to TRBJ2-5; 8 bases match TRBD1. CDR3 size: 14 residues. Germline loops: CDR1 SGHTA, CDR2 FQGNSA. The junction had 5 bases not matched to a gene; V was cut back by 5 bases and J by 3 bases.

This clonotype was detected only a few times. The chain couples TRBV5-1 to TRBJ2-3, with 13 positions matching TRBD2. There are 17 residues in the CDR3. V shed 4 bases, J shed 5 bases, and the junction held 10 bases outside the gene matches. Germline V gene sequence: CDR1 SGHRS, CDR2 YFSETQ. The CDR3 loop reads CASSPPLAGGPGDTQYF. The DNA for the CDR3 is TGCGCCAGCAGCCCTCCACTAGCGGGGGGGCCCGGAGATACGCAGTATTTT.

This clonotype was seen many times. J is TRBJ1-1 and V is TRBV5-1; D ambiguous. This CDR3 spans 13 amino acids. Germline V CDR1 and CDR2: SGHRS, YFSETQ. V was trimmed by 5 bases and J by 9 bases, leaving 17 bases between them. CDR3 residues: CASRNLDGGKAFF. CDR3 coding DNA: TGCGCCAGCAGAAACTTGGACGGTGGAAAAGCTTTCTTT.

This chain links TRBV5-5 with TRBJ2-3, with TRBD2 as a possible D gene (6 bases). With 0 bases removed from V and 9 bases from J, the gap between germline ends came to 20 bases. CDR1 and CDR2 (germline): SGHKS, YYEKEE (reference sequence). CDR3 length: 16 residues. Written as DNA, the CDR3 is TGTGCCAGCAGCTTGGACCTATCGGGGGTTTGGTCCACGCAGTATTTT. Protein product: CASSLDLSGVWSTQYF.

A few counts support this clonotype. The chain couples TRBV7-9 to TRBJ2-4; 7 bases align to TRBD1. Germline values: CDR1 SEHNR, CDR2 FQNEAQ (reference sequence). The V gene end was trimmed by 6 bases and the J gene end by 9 bases; junction bases not matched to a gene: 14. The CDR3 is 15 residues long. CDR3 in amino acids: CASRPTGAPGGIQYF. CDR3 bases: TGTGCCAGCAGACCTACAGGGGCGCCAGGGGGCATTCAGTACTTC.

This clonotype has more than one count but fewer than ten. This chain connects TRBV15 to TRBJ1-5, with no clear D. Trimming stripped 1 base from V and 1 base from J, with 8 bases between. Germline values: CDR1 LNHNV, CDR2 YYDKDF (reference sequence). The CDR3 runs to 15 residues. The CDR3 DNA reads as TGTGCCACCAGCAGAGTGGCAGGAAGCAATCAGCCCCAGCATTTT. Protein: CATSRVAGSNQPQHF.

This chain connects TRBV4-2 to TRBJ1-5; D is ambiguous. Trimming pared 0 bases from V and 0 bases from J, leaving 15 bases between. The CDR3 has 18 amino acids. The germline V gene encodes CDR1 LGHNA and CDR2 YNFKEQ. CDR3 nucleotide sequence: TGTGCCAGCAGCCAAGACGGACCGGGTACCTTTAGCAATCAGCCCCAGCATTTT. Translation gives CASSQDGPGTFSNQPQHF.

This clonotype was counted many times. This chain connects TRBV11-2 to TRBJ2-1, with 15 bases that match TRBD2. Trimming at V came to 2 bases and at J to 0 bases, leaving 5 bases not matched to a gene. The germline V gene has CDR1 SGHAT and CDR2 FQNNGV. The length of the CDR3 is 19 residues. The CDR3 loop reads CASSLFGTSGGSSYNEQFF. Written as DNA, the CDR3 is TGTGCCAGCAGCTTATTCGGGACTAGCGGGGGGTCCTCCTACAATGAGCAGTTCTTC.

The chain links TRBV24-1 to TRBJ1-2; 7 bases line up with TRBD1. Trimming took 5 bases from V and 4 from J; bases not matched to a gene: 6. Germline lookup yields CDR1 KGHDR and CDR2 SFDVKD. The CDR3 totals 14 residues. The CDR3 reads CATSGGGRGYGYTF. Written as DNA, the CDR3 is TGTGCCACCAGTGGAGGGGGCCGCGGCTATGGCTACACCTTC.

The chain has TRBV7-9 and TRBJ1-6; possibly TRBD1 for D (6 bases). The CDR3 is 14 amino acids. CDR1 SEHNR and CDR2 FQNEAQ come from the germline V gene (reference sequence). The V and J ends lost 3 bases and 9 bases respectively, with 12 bases between them. CDR3 loop: CASSFQGRGSPLHF. CDR3 sequence (DNA): TGTGCCAGCAGCTTTCAGGGCAGGGGTTCACCCCTCCACTTT.

This clonotype was observed a few times. The J gene is TRBJ2-3, the V gene TRBV20-1; possible D gene TRBD2, 7 bases. V gave up 3 bases and J gave up 2 bases, with 15 bases separating them. The CDR3 has 15 residues. The germline gives CDR1 DFQATT, CDR2 SNEGSKA (reference sequence). The DNA for the CDR3 is TGCAGTGCTAGCAAGCGCGGGGGCGACACAGATACGCAGTATTTT. Its translation: CSASKRGGDTDTQYF.

The V call is TRBV11-2, the J call TRBJ2-5; D is uncertain. The length of the CDR3 is 13 residues. V was pared by 3 bases and J by 1 base, with 6 bases between. The germline gives CDR1 SGHAT, CDR2 FQNNGV. The CDR3 here is CASSFEIQETQYF. The DNA for the CDR3 is TGTGCCAGCAGCTTTGAAATCCAAGAGACCCAGTACTTC.

This rearrangement joins TRBV30 to TRBJ2-7, with 7 bases aligning to TRBD1. Trimming cost V 5 bases and J 3 bases; bases outside gene matches: 7. The CDR3 spans 13 residues. Germline V gene sequence: CDR1 GTSNPN, CDR2 SVGIG (reference sequence). CDR3 sequence: CAWLRGPSYEQYF. DNA of the CDR3: TGTGCCTGGTTAAGGGGGCCGAGCTACGAGCAGTACTTC.

This chain joins TRBV6-5 and TRBJ2-3, with D possibly matching TRBD2 (6 bases). Trimming pared 7 bases from V and 6 bases from J, leaving 20 bases between. The CDR3 has 15 residues. Germline V lookup: CDR1 MNHEY, CDR2 SVGAGI. CDR3 DNA sequence: TGTGCCAGCACCCGGGACTTTCTAAAAGCGGATACGCAGTATTTT. Translation gives CASTRDFLKADTQYF.

This clonotype was recorded at least ten times. The chain recombines TRBV4-3 with TRBJ1-1; TRBD1 aligns across 10 bases. J lost 11 bases, V lost 3 bases, and 9 bases had no gene match. Germline CDR1 reads LGHNA; CDR2 reads YSLEER. The CDR3 runs 14 residues. This chain's CDR3 is CASSQETGGGGAFF. As DNA, the CDR3 is TGCGCCAGCAGCCAGGAGACAGGGGGCGGCGGTGCTTTCTTT.

This clonotype was recorded many times. This chain links TRBV12-3 or TRBV12-4 with TRBJ2-1; 10 bases agree with TRBD2. The CDR3 runs to 15 residues. Losses at the gene ends were 6 bases for V and 10 bases for J; bases not matched to a gene: 12. CDR3 loop: CASRISGGAIREQFF. The CDR3 nucleotides are TGTGCCAGCAGGATAAGCGGGGGGGCCATTCGAGAGCAGTTCTTC.